A single T cell receptor (beta chain) is shown here with its context. What it recognizes is unknown. The entry originates in a study of T cells in Graves' hyperthyroidism and ophthalmopathy. RNA transcripts yielded amplified TCR beta CDR3 regions. The HTBI primer set served for first-round RT-PCR of the TCR CDR3. TCRdb processed the multiplex PCR reads anew with MiXCR; each CDR3 protein has one entry. The table has a few hundred thousand distinct CDR3 sequences, 46% seen once. Study-level points and caveats: The model identified upcoming ophthalmopathy a median about six months ahead of onset. A model of 13 V-J features distinguished ophthalmopathy from stable hyperthyroidism. Most thyroid clonotypes expanded above 0.001 appeared in blood too.

V lost 1 base to trimming and J lost 0 bases, with 6 bases between them. Germline loops: CDR1 SEHNR, CDR2 FQNEAQ (reference sequence). The CDR3 length is 15 residues. V gene TRBV7-9 combines with J gene TRBJ2-2; D might be TRBD1 (5 bases). The sequence was obtained from a young woman with Graves' hyperthyroidism. Sequencing was performed on peripheral blood or thyroid tissue (not recorded which). This CDR3 is CASSLEGANTGELFF. CDR3 bases: TGTGCCAGCAGCTTAGAAGGGGCGAACACCGGGGAGCTGTTTTTT.